This entry concerns a single T cell receptor (beta chain). Its cognate antigen is unknown. Generated by immunoSEQ multiplex PCR, the TCRdb table keeps only in-frame clones and is missing some. The sample has some 90,000 clones, over 80% seen once. Germline V lookup: CDR1 KGHSH, CDR2 LQKENI. The CDR3 has 13 amino acids. V was pared by 3 bases and J by 3 bases, with 9 bases between. This sample is part of a study of T cells in localized non-small cell lung cancer. Study findings and constraints: Higher blood T cell density tracked longer overall survival. Uninvolved nearby lung showed the greatest T cell clonality, exceeding that found in tumor.

This clonotype originated in a man aged 35 to 69 with stage I squamous cell lung carcinoma. The sequencing used peripheral blood, collected before any cancer treatment. The chain couples TRBV18 to TRBJ2-7; maybe TRBD1 (6 bases). CDR3 loop: CASSPGAHYEQYF. The CDR3 DNA reads TGTGCCAGCTCACCGGGGGCTCACTACGAGCAGTACTTC.